Given below is one T cell receptor beta chain in context. What it binds is not known. This specimen comes from a study of beta chain features in type 1 diabetes. Study-level findings and limits: Since sequencing was performed on cDNA, cells with high TCR expression could be over-represented.

Expressed TCRB transcripts got sequenced, as all isolated RNA was reverse transcribed. Sequencing used immunoSEQ multiplex PCR; TCRdb keeps in-frame clones, though not all of them. The data hold about 330,000 clones, with roughly 11% observed a single time. A single heparinised draw of approximately 0.11 L on average was taken per donor. The sequence derives from a woman in her twenties or thirties in good health. The sample taken for sequencing was naive CD4+ T cells from blood.

The CDR3 DNA follows: TGTGCCAGCAGCTCGGACAGGGGGCGAGTCCGCAACACTGAAGCTTTCTTT. It encodes CASSSDRGRVRNTEAFF. V and J are TRBV7-2 and TRBJ1-1, with TRBD1 identical over 11 bases. Germline values: CDR1 SGHTA, CDR2 FQGNSA. V dropped 4 bases and J dropped 2; count of bases not matched to a gene: 9. The CDR3 loop spans 17 amino acids.